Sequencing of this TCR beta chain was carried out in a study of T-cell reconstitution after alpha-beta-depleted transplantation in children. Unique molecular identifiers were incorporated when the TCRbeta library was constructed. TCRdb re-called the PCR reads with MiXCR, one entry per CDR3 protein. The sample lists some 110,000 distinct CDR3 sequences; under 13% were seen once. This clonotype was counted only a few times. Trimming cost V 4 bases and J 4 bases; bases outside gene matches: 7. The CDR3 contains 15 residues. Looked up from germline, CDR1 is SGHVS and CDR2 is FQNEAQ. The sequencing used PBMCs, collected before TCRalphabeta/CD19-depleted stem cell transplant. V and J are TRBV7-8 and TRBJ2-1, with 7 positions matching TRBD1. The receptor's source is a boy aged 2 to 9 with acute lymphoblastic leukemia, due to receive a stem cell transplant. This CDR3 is CASSWDSAFYNEQFF. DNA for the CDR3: TGTGCCAGCAGCTGGGACAGCGCCTTTTACAATGAGCAGTTCTTC.